This TCR beta chain was recovered during a study of neoadjuvant anti-PD-1 for oral cavity cancer. Whole-study context: Non-progressing patients received a fourth nivolumab dose near day 43, then surgery on days 50-56. Points from the study as a whole: Treg/Th17 ratio rose with pretreatment blood and fell with post-treatment tumor TCRbeta clonality. With a few patients per group, TCR findings need larger cohorts.

The time point here: after neoadjuvant nivolumab, at surgical resection. No culture or expansion preceded analysis of these blood cells. Assay: immunoSEQ multiplex PCR; the TCRdb copy retains only in-frame clones and omits some. The sample carries about 14,000 clones, 74% recorded once. Concerning this clone itself: Its target is not known.

This CDR3 contains 15 residues. CDR1 is LNHDA and CDR2 is SQIVND in the germline V gene (reference sequence). The V gene end was trimmed by 7 bases and the J gene end by 2 bases; junction bases not matched to a gene: 5. The sequenced sample was PBMCs, obtained after nivolumab (anti-PD-1) treatment. The gene calls are TRBV19 and TRBJ1-5, with 10 positions matching TRBD1. The clonotype was recovered from a person between 35 and 79 years old with oral cavity squamous cell carcinoma. The CDR3 DNA reads TGTGCCAGTATTACCGGGACAGGGGGCAATCAGCCCCAGCATTTT. This encodes CASITGTGGNQPQHF.